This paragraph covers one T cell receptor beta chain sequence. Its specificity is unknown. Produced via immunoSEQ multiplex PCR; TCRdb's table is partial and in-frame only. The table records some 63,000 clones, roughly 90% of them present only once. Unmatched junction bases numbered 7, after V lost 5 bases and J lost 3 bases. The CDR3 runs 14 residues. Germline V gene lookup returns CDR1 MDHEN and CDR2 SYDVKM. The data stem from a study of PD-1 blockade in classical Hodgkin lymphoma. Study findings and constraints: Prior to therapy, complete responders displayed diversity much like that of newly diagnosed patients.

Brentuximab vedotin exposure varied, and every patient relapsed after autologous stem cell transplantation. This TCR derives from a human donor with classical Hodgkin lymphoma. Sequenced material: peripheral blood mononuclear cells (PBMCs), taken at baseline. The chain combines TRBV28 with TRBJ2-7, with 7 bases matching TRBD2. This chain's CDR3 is CASSAGLDGYEQYF. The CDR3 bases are TGTGCCAGCAGTGCCGGACTAGATGGCTACGAGCAGTACTTC.